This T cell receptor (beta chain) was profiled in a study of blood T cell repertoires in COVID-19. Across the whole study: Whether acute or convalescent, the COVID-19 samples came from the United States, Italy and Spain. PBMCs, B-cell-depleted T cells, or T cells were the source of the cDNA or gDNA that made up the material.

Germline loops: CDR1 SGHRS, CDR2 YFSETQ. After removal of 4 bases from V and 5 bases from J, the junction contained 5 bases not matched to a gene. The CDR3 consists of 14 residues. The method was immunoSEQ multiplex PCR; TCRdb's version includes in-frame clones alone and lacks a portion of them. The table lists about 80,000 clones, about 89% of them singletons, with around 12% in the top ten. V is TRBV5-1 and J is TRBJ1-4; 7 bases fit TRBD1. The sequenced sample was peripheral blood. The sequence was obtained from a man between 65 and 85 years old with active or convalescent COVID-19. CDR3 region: CASSTTGSNEKLFF. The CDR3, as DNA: TGCGCCAGCAGCACGACAGGGTCAAATGAAAAACTGTTTTTT.